What follows describes a single T cell receptor beta chain. Its recognized antigen is unknown. No per-base quality is available; no much larger clone lies one base away. Measured from the cysteine to the phenylalanine, the CDR3 is 14 residues long. Left in the record is the CDR3 DNA by itself, 42 bases read in frame from the first base. Deletion took 0 bases off V and 13 bases off J, with a span of 13 bases between the germline ends. The germline V gene (reference sequence) sets CDR1 to MNHEY and CDR2 to SMNVEV. The record originates from a study of T cell responses to AZD1222 COVID-19 vaccine (dated by TCRdb to the early 2020s). Notes on the research overall: Because spike-specific TCR depth and breadth did not differ between the two schedules, AZD1222 recipients who got a second dose at roughly 4 weeks were pooled with those who got a second dose at roughly 12 weeks. TCR sequencing was performed for more than 230 trial participants, of whom 207 were given two doses of AZD1222 and 26 were given two doses of MenACWY control vaccine. Trial participants were enrolled into age subgroups of 18-55, 56-69 and 70-plus years, which contained around 140, 26 and 57 TCR-sequenced participants, respectively. Results and caveats for the whole study, not just this receptor: Participants were mostly white British and included more females than males, and it was suggested by the authors that clonal diversity may have been underestimated. The 56-69-year group was small, and its depth increase did not reach significance, likely because of low power. No day 14 peak-response samples were available, so repertoires were characterized only after the peak T cell response. A significant rise in spike-specific TCR breadth and depth was observed after two AZD1222 doses relative to day 0 and relative to MenACWY recipients. Epitopes outside the regions mutated in the B.1.351 and B.1.1.7 variants were reportedly recognized by nearly half of the unique spike-specific TCRs. Conclusions about previously exposed vaccinees are limited, since just a handful of AZD1222 recipients were seropositive for SARS-CoV-2 at baseline. The vaccine-associated CD4 TCRs covered the entire spike protein, and the dominant responses fell in regions 160-218 and 743-854.

In the paper's terms, the time point label means: baseline before first vaccination. Vaccinee samples were obtained from the UK trials COV001 and COV002, which included a single-blind randomized controlled phase 2/3 trial of AZD1222 (ChAdOx1 nCoV-19) in healthy adults. For TCRbeta chain sequencing, PBMC samples from trial participants were taken at day 0 and at day 28 after the second dose. The CDR3 regions of human TCRbeta chains were analyzed by immunosequencing. Concerning the study's data processing: Repertoire TCRs were checked for matches against a reference library of SARS-CoV-2-specific TCRs that had been generated using the MIRA antigen-specificity platform. Breadth meant the fraction of unique TCRs that were SARS-CoV-2-associated, whereas depth meant the fraction of total T cells that were SARS-CoV-2-associated. Using the MIRA data, each spike-specific TCR was mapped to the spike region that the TCR reacts to and placed in a CD4 or CD8 class. Log10-transformed breadth and depth values were compared by one-way ANOVA with Sidak's multiple comparisons tests. The table comes from immuneACCESS by way of TCRdb, which keeps in-frame sequences with V and J called. Part of the clones is missing from these tables; in studies checked, under half for an unresolved V gene and the rest for unknown reasons. The V and J calls and clone size are taken from that table; D and trimming were inferred from the DNA. This sample is represented by more than 150,000 clones; around 92% of them were singletons. Jointly, the top ten make up around 9.3% of the sample.

The specimen comprised peripheral blood, sampled on day 0 of AZD1222 vaccination. Here the chain combines TRBV27 and TRBJ1-6; the D gene lacks a confident call. The origin of this receptor is an adult in good health. The encoded CDR3 is CASSLSVGPPPLHF. The DNA is as follows: TGTGCCAGCAGTTTATCGGTTGGGCCCCCGCCCCTCCACTTT.